The rows below give T cell receptor beta chains drawn from one sample of a study of T cell responses to AZD1222 COVID-19 vaccine. TCRdb keeps only in-frame clones here, not all; method: immunoSEQ multiplex PCR. Among 100,000 or so clones listed, about 90% were seen once. The specimen was peripheral blood, collected on day 0 of AZD1222 vaccination. The origin of the receptors is an adult in good health. CDR3s include the opening cysteine and the closing phenylalanine or tryptophan. A D gene is named only where the DNA matches it firmly. Clone size is shown for a subset of rows, as once, few, many or a class of expanded clone.

d_gene	v_gene	abundance	j_gene	CDR3aa	CDR3nt
TRBD2	TRBV11-2	.	TRBJ2-4	CASSLSSGSTIQYF	TGTGCCAGCAGCTTATCTAGCGGGAGTACCATTCAGTACTTC
.	TRBV7-2	.	TRBJ1-6	CASSHRRGRDHSPLHF	TGTGCCAGCAGTCATCGGAGGGGGAGAGACCATTCACCCCTCCACTTT
.	TRBV7-6	.	TRBJ1-3	CASSPRSRGGVSGNTIYF	TGTGCCAGCAGCCCTCGCTCAAGGGGGGGGGTCTCTGGAAACACCATATATTTT
.	TRBV25-1	.	TRBJ1-6	CASSGYNRDNSPLHF	TGTGCCAGCAGTGGTTATAACAGGGATAATTCACCCCTCCACTTT
TRBD2	TRBV4-1	.	TRBJ2-7	CASSLGLAGATEQYF	TGCGCCAGCAGCCTCGGACTAGCGGGAGCGACCGAGCAGTACTTC
TRBD1	TRBV7-9	.	TRBJ2-7	CASSLIRTGAYEQYF	TGTGCCAGCAGCTTAATTAGGACAGGGGCCTACGAGCAGTACTTC
.	TRBV14	once	TRBJ1-4	CASSQFQENEKLFF	TGTGCCAGCAGCCAATTCCAGGAGAATGAAAAACTGTTTTTT
.	TRBV7-9	.	TRBJ1-2	CASSSGSRGYGYTF	TGTGCCAGCAGCTCAGGATCTCGGGGTTATGGCTACACCTTC
.	TRBV30	.	TRBJ1-6	CAWLGAVDSPLHF	TGTGCCTGGCTTGGGGCGGTGGATTCACCCCTCCACTTT
.	TRBV7-9	.	TRBJ2-7	CASSQGIGAYEQYF	TGTGCCAGCAGCCAAGGAATAGGGGCCTACGAGCAGTACTTC
.	TRBV3-1/TRBV3-2	few	TRBJ1-1	CASSPNPPEYTEAFF	TGTGCCAGCAGCCCCAACCCCCCGGAATACACTGAAGCTTTCTTT
TRBD2	TRBV2	.	TRBJ2-1	CASKQLSGRIHNEQFF	TGTGCCAGCAAGCAATTGAGCGGGAGGATCCACAATGAGCAGTTCTTC
TRBD2	TRBV5-3	.	TRBJ2-1	CARSTGTSGDNEQFF	TGTGCCAGAAGCACCGGGACTAGCGGAGACAATGAGCAGTTCTTC
.	TRBV7-3	.	TRBJ2-3	CASSLSSGHSTDTQYF	TGTGCCAGCAGCTTATCCTCGGGCCACTCCACAGATACGCAGTATTTT
TRBD2	TRBV4-1	.	TRBJ2-7	CASSQDRGETFYEQYF	TGCGCCAGCAGCCAAGATCGGGGGGAGACTTTCTACGAGCAGTACTTC
TRBD1	TRBV28	.	TRBJ1-2	CASSPPPGQAYGYTF	TGTGCCAGCAGTCCACCCCCCGGACAGGCCTATGGCTACACCTTC
TRBD1	TRBV9	once	TRBJ1-2	CASSVFGTVANYGYTF	TGTGCCAGCAGCGTATTTGGGACAGTAGCTAACTATGGCTACACCTTC
.	TRBV7-9	.	TRBJ1-4	CASSLHVGEKLFF	TGTGCCAGCAGCTTACACGTCGGTGAAAAACTGTTTTTT
.	TRBV29-1	.	TRBJ2-6	CSAILYSSGANVLTF	TGCAGCGCTATCCTTTATAGCTCTGGGGCCAACGTCCTGACTTTC
TRBD2	TRBV14	once	TRBJ2-1	CASSHAGGPQGEQFF	TGTGCCAGCAGCCACGCGGGAGGGCCCCAGGGTGAGCAGTTCTTC
TRBD2	TRBV28	.	TRBJ2-1	CASSLFLAGNNEQFF	TGTGCCAGCAGTTTATTCCTAGCGGGAAACAATGAGCAGTTCTTC
.	TRBV28	.	TRBJ1-6	CASRTGSPLNSPLHF	TGTGCCAGCAGGACGGGGTCTCCGCTGAATTCACCCCTCCACTTT
.	TRBV19	.	TRBJ2-1	CASSITWGRVEQFF	TGTGCCAGTAGTATAACATGGGGTAGGGTTGAGCAGTTCTTC